This TCR beta chain was sequenced in a study of post-analysis software for immune sequencing data (dated by TCRdb to the mid-2010s). Broadly, across the study: The recorded disease courses included relapsing-remitting, secondary progressive and progressive-relapsing multiple sclerosis, and some patients had no subtype annotation. The patient repertoires were set against eleven to twelve previously published healthy control repertoires from donors whose ages ranged from about 6 to 27 years. A subset of samples was prepared in parallel using single-end sample barcoding, then pooled and co-amplified after Illumina adapter ligation.

The library was generated by PCR. Sequencing was carried out with an Illumina HiSeq 2500. To reduce PCR and sequencing biases, unique molecular identifiers were built into the TCR beta cDNA libraries. Every 1 to 10 million input T cells yielded some 500,000 cDNA molecules, meaning each molecule approximated one T cell. Patient libraries were prepared and sequenced with the same protocol used for the earlier healthy control dataset. Samples belonging to the same batch were prepared together, multiplexed and sequenced on a shared HiSeq lane. The original pipeline was this. MIGEC handled the raw barcoded reads, throwing out single-read molecular identifier groups before consensus assembly and CDR3 extraction. Clonotype tables were post-analysed with VDJtools, normalizing diversity by down-sampling all datasets to the smallest sample size. To correct batch-related cross-sample contamination, repertoire overlap clustering matched CDR3 amino acid sequences but not nucleotide sequences. Using fastp at Q25 and MiXCR, TCRdb reprocessed the public reads and kept productive beta chains. Under each unique CDR3 protein, matching rows form one entry showing the most common genes and DNA. The V and J calls, along with clone size, are taken from TCRdb and not from the paper's own processing. In all, the sample holds around 700,000 distinct CDR3 sequences, and approximately 60% of those were seen once. Of the sample, about 11% falls within the top ten clones.

CDR1 and CDR2 are read off the germline V gene as SNHLY and FYNNEI. Spanning cysteine to phenylalanine, the CDR3 consists of 13 amino acids. The sequence is cut down to CDR3 DNA, 39 bases in frame from base 1. Only one count was recorded for this clonotype. Its antigen target is currently unknown. A read error may account for a junction end that differs from germline. To demonstrate the VDJtools post-analysis software, TCR beta repertoires were profiled from the peripheral blood of about a dozen young patients with multiple sclerosis. The multiple sclerosis patients were children and adolescents ranging in age from roughly 6 to 15 years. Study-level results and caveats: Compared with controls, multiple sclerosis patients had significantly lower normalized Chao1 diversity, a finding suggesting substantial peripheral T-cell clonal expansion. The control group was slightly older than the multiple sclerosis patient group. Direct clustering with F measure showed strong co-clustering of samples prepared in the same batch, prompting a batch-effect correction. Patients showed significantly higher frequencies than controls for a few TRBV segments, among them TRBV5-6, TRBV5-1 and TRBV20-1.

The sample was blood. The chain was built from TRBV2 and TRBJ2-5, with 12 middle bases fitting TRBD2. This receptor was obtained from a girl aged 2-10 years with multiple sclerosis. The nucleotide sequence is given as TGTGCCGGCAGGACTAGCGGGGAAGAGACCCAGTACTTC. Protein translation: CAGRTSGEETQYF.